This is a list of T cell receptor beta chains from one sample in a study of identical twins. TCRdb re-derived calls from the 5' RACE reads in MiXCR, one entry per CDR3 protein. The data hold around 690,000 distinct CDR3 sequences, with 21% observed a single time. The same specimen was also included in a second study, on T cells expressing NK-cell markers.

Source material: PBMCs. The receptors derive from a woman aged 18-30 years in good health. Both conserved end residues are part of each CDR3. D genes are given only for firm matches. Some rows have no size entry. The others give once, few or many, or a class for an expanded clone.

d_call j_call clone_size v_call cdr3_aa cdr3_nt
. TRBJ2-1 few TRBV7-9 CASSRRLEQFF TGTGCCAGCAGCCGCAGGCTCGAGCAGTTCTTC
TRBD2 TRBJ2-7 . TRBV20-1 CSAIKSGSDYEQYF TGCAGTGCCATCAAAAGCGGGAGTGACTACGAGCAGTACTTC
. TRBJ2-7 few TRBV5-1 CASSLERGTYEQYF TGCGCCAGCAGCTTGGAGAGGGGGACCTACGAGCAGTACTTC
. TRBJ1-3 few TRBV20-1 CSARERGSAGNTIYF TGCAGTGCTAGAGAGAGGGGGTCGGCTGGAAACACCATATATTTT
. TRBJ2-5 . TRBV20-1 CSARDELLQGNRQETQYF TGCAGTGCTAGAGATGAGCTGCTTCAGGGGAATAGGCAAGAGACCCAGTACTTC
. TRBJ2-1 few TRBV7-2 CASSLMGPEQFF TGTGCCAGCAGCTTAATGGGGCCTGAGCAGTTCTTC
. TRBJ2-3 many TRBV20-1 CSAPGLGTDTQYF TGCAGTGCGCCCGGACTGGGGACCGATACGCAGTATTTT
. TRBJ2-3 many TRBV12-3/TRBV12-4 CASSLDIFLRQYF TGTGCCAGCAGTTTAGATATCTTTCTAAGGCAGTATTTT
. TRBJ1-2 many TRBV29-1 CSVEVWQIDGGYTF TGCAGCGTTGAAGTGTGGCAGATTGATGGAGGCTACACCTTC
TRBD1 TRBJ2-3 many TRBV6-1 CASGEDRVADTQYF TGTGCCAGCGGGGAGGACAGGGTGGCAGATACGCAGTATTTT
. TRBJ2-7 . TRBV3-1 CASSPSLSVSYEQYF TGTGCCAGCAGCCCTTCCCTAAGCGTTTCCTACGAGCAGTACTTC
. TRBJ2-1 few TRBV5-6 CASSSRDPGGIEQFF TGTGCCAGCAGTTCCCGGGACCCGGGGGGCATTGAGCAGTTCTTC